The 20 T cell receptor beta chains listed next were all sequenced from one sample in a study of spatial heterogeneity in lung cancer. Findings of the study overall: The number of expanded tumor alpha and beta chains correlated with mutation number.

Time point noted: sample taken at primary tumor resection. TCRdb fed the 5' RACE reads into MiXCR, producing one record per CDR3 protein. Counted here are 11,000 or so distinct CDR3 sequences, approximately 12% occurring once; the ten biggest clones make up 35% to 45%. Antigens for these TCRs are unknown. This specimen consisted of lung tumor tissue, obtained at surgery. Receptor source: a male donor with early-stage non-small cell lung cancer.

The rearrangement uses TRBV5-6 and TRBJ2-7; 11 nucleotides agree with TRBD1. From germline, CDR1 is SGHDT and CDR2 YYEEEE. V shed 2 bases, J shed 8 bases, and the junction held 6 bases outside the gene matches. This CDR3 region has 14 residues. This chain's CDR3 is CASSLRTGGGKQYF. CDR3 sequence (DNA): TGTGCCAGCAGCTTACGGACAGGGGGCGGGAAGCAGTACTTC.

This clonotype was counted only a few times. The genes are TRBV5-4 and TRBJ1-2, with 8 bases fitting TRBD1. This CDR3 spans 15 amino acids. The V and J ends lost 4 bases and 2 bases, in that order; junction bases with no gene match: 7. In germline, CDR1 is SGHNT, CDR2 YYREEE (reference sequence). CDR3 in DNA: TGTGCCAGCAGCCCCGGACAGGGCCAAAACTATGGCTACACCTTC. Amino acids: CASSPGQGQNYGYTF.

The rearrangement links TRBV5-1 to TRBJ1-1; the D gene is possibly TRBD1 (6 bases). Germline CDR1 SGHRS, CDR2 YFSETQ. This CDR3 comprises 14 residues. Trimming took off 2 bases at V and 4 bases at J, with 12 bases between the two ends. In nucleotides, the CDR3 is TGCGCCAGCAGCTTTGATGTGGGGGCCACTGAAGCTTTCTTT. Protein sequence: CASSFDVGATEAFF.

This clonotype was seen a few times. This chain uses TRBV10-3 with TRBJ1-6; 9 nucleotides line up with TRBD1. Trimming took 7 bases from V and 7 from J; bases not matched to a gene: 2. The germline gives CDR1 ENHRY, CDR2 SYGVKD. CDR3 size: 13 residues. The CDR3 DNA sequence: TGTGCCATCAAGGGGACAGGGAATTCACCCCTCCACTTT. This translates into CAIKGTGNSPLHF.

The V gene is TRBV20-1, the J gene TRBJ2-5; TRBD2 matches 9 bases. Looked up from germline, CDR1 is DFQATT and CDR2 is SNEGSKA (reference sequence). Trimming took 2 bases from V and 3 from J; bases not matched to a gene: 10. The CDR3 has 16 residues. In DNA form, the CDR3 reads TGCAGTGCTAGACCCCTAGGGACTAGCAGGAAAGAGACCCAGTACTTC. Amino acids: CSARPLGTSRKETQYF.

The rearrangement uses TRBV7-8 and TRBJ2-1, with D possibly matching TRBD1 (6 bases). Germline CDR1 is SGHVS and CDR2 is FQNEAQ. The CDR3 loop spans 17 amino acids. V lost 4 bases and J 0 bases, leaving 16 bases between the germline ends. CDR3 nucleotide sequence: TGTGCCAGCAGCTCCCCGACAGGCCCGAACTCCTACAATGAGCAGTTCTTC. Amino acids: CASSSPTGPNSYNEQFF.

By sample share, this clonotype is medium-sized. This chain connects TRBV7-2 to TRBJ2-1, with TRBD2 matching over 10 bases. V gave up 5 bases and J gave up 8 bases; unmatched junction bases: 9. CDR1 and CDR2 from the germline V gene are SGHTA and FQGNSA. The CDR3 spans 15 residues. CDR3 protein: CASSQLAGGRYEQFF. As DNA, the CDR3 is TGTGCCAGCAGCCAATTAGCGGGGGGCCGCTATGAGCAGTTCTTC.

The sample holds many counts of this clonotype. The chain uses TRBV5-1 and TRBJ2-3; perhaps TRBD2 as D (7 bases). The CDR3 sequence is 15 residues long. From germline, CDR1 is SGHRS and CDR2 YFSETQ. With 1 base removed from V and 2 bases from J, the gap between germline ends came to 11 bases. The CDR3 spells CASSLRGDYTDTQYF. CDR3 sequence (DNA): TGCGCCAGCAGCTTGAGGGGGGACTACACAGATACGCAGTATTTT.

CDR3 protein: CATSSRAGSPEAFF. The CDR3 DNA sequence: TGTGCCACCAGCAGCCGAGCTGGGAGCCCTGAAGCTTTCTTT. The J gene is TRBJ1-1, the V gene TRBV15; D gene ambiguous. Trimming shortened V by 3 bases and J by 6 bases, and 14 bases separated the two germline ends. There are 14 residues in the CDR3. CDR1 is LNHNV, CDR2 YYDKDF, per germline (reference sequence).

This clonotype occurred many times. The chain couples TRBV4-2 to TRBJ1-3; maybe TRBD1 (5 bases). CDR3 length equals 15 residues. Germline CDR1 and CDR2: LGHNA and YNFKEQ. V lost 0 bases and J 3 bases, leaving 9 bases between the germline ends. CDR3 amino acids: CASSQDWGDGNTIYF. The CDR3 DNA follows: TGTGCCAGCAGCCAAGATTGGGGGGATGGAAACACCATATATTTT.

This clonotype came up many times. This chain links TRBV7-2 with TRBJ2-3; possibly TRBD1 or TRBD2 for D (5 bases each). Germline CDR1 and CDR2: SGHTA and FQGNSA. This CDR3 is built from 17 residues. The V end was cut by 2 bases, the J end by 3 bases, with 18 bases between. The CDR3 sequence: CASSLRVGRGRTDTQYF. The CDR3, as DNA: TGTGCCAGCAGCTTACGAGTTGGACGGGGACGAACAGATACGCAGTATTTT. Drawing the rest from reference TRBV7-2 and TRBJ2-3, the complete variable domain is GAGVSQSPSNKVTEKGKDVELRCDPISGHTALYWYRQSLGQGLEFLIYFQGNSAPDKSGLPSDRFSAERTGGSVSTLTIQRTQQEDSAVYLCASSLRVGRGRTDTQYFGPGTRLTVL.

J is TRBJ1-5 and V is TRBV15, with TRBD1 matching over 9 bases. The V segment lost 0 bases and the J segment 5 bases; nucleotides outside the gene matches: 5. The CDR3 has 16 amino acids. Per germline, CDR1 LNHNV and CDR2 YYDKDF (reference sequence). In DNA, the CDR3 is TGTGCCACCAGCAGAGATTGGGGACAGGGCGATCAGCCCCAGCATTTT. It encodes CATSRDWGQGDQPQHF. Full variable domain (rest looked up from reference TRBV15 and TRBJ1-5): DAMVIQNPRYQVTQFGKPVTLSCSQTLNHNVMYWYQQKSSQAPKLLFHYYDKDFNNEADTPDNFQSRRPNTSFCFLDIRSPGLGDTAMYLCATSRDWGQGDQPQHFGDGTRLSIL.

V usage is TRBV20-1 and J usage is TRBJ1-1; D possibly corresponds to TRBD1 (5 bases). This CDR3 has 13 residues. Deletions cut 0 bases from V and 2 bases from J, with 7 bases between. Germline assignment: CDR1 DFQATT and CDR2 SNEGSKA (reference sequence). The CDR3 nucleotides read TGCAGTGCTAGAGAACAGGCCAACACTGAAGCTTTCTTT. It translates to CSAREQANTEAFF.

The chain uses TRBV2 and TRBJ1-2, with 10 bases fitting TRBD1. Trimming cost V 6 bases and J 5 bases; bases outside gene matches: 9. The CDR3 extends over 15 amino acids. Per the germline V gene, CDR1 is SNHLY and CDR2 is FYNNEI. The CDR3 bases are TGTGCCAGCAGACATGACAGGGGGCTTGGATATGGCTACACCTTC. Encoded protein: CASRHDRGLGYGYTF.

In this sample, this clonotype turned up a few times. The chain joins TRBV7-2 to TRBJ1-5; possible D gene TRBD1, 6 bases. The CDR3 consists of 14 residues. In germline, CDR1 is SGHTA, CDR2 FQGNSA. Trimming left V 5 bases short and J 4 bases short, with 12 bases between. As DNA, the CDR3 is TGTGCCAGCAGCCCAGGGGATGGGAATCAGCCCCAGCATTTT. Translated, it gives CASSPGDGNQPQHF.

This clonotype appeared a few times. V gene TRBV4-3 combines with J gene TRBJ2-2; D might be TRBD1 (6 bases). Germline CDR1 reads LGHNA; CDR2 reads YSLEER. This CDR3 is 16 amino acids long. Trimming stripped 1 base from V and 6 bases from J, with 15 bases between. CDR3 in amino acids: CASSQGGLGWAGELFF. CDR3 in DNA: TGCGCCAGCAGCCAAGGGGGGCTTGGATGGGCCGGGGAGCTGTTTTTT.

The V gene is TRBV5-1, the J gene TRBJ2-7; a weak D match, TRBD2 (5 bases). This CDR3 region has 14 residues. Trimming shortened V by 7 bases and J by 1 base, and 15 bases separated the two germline ends. The germline gives CDR1 SGHRS, CDR2 YFSETQ. Written as DNA, the CDR3 is TGCGCCAGCCACGACCCTTCGGGGTCCTACGAGCAGTACTTC. Amino acid sequence: CASHDPSGSYEQYF.

This clonotype was found a few times. The chain employs TRBV27 and TRBJ2-5, with TRBD2 identical over 10 bases. V shed 1 base and J 3 bases; nucleotides not matched to a gene: 8. This CDR3 is 17 amino acids long. The V gene's germline CDR1 is MNHEY and CDR2 SMNVEV (reference sequence). The CDR3 here is CASSLFGAGGSKETQYF. CDR3 DNA sequence: TGTGCCAGCAGTTTATTCGGAGCGGGGGGGAGTAAAGAGACCCAGTACTTC.

In this sample, this clonotype turned up many times. The chain joins TRBV5-1 to TRBJ1-2; D ambiguous. V dropped 5 bases and J dropped 3 bases, with 14 bases sitting between them. In germline, CDR1 is SGHRS, CDR2 YFSETQ. This CDR3 spans 14 amino acids. The CDR3 protein is CASRGDPSDYGYTF. The CDR3 nucleotides read TGCGCCAGCAGGGGAGACCCCTCTGACTATGGCTACACCTTC.

This chain joins TRBV9 and TRBJ2-2; D gene unclear. This CDR3 is built from 15 residues. Per the germline V gene, CDR1 is SGDLS and CDR2 is YYNGEE. Trimming cost V 0 bases and J 6 bases, with 12 bases left between them. In DNA, the CDR3 is TGTGCCAGCAGCGTAGACGGGCGCGCGGCCGGGGAGCTGTTTTTT. Translation: CASSVDGRAAGELFF.